This is a list of T cell receptor beta chains from one sample in a study of vaccination effects on CD4 cells after COVID-19. Assay: immunoSEQ multiplex PCR; the TCRdb copy retains only in-frame clones and omits some. The sample has some 56,000 clones, under 80% seen once. Their target antigens are unknown. The material sequenced was CD4+ T cells from PBMCs cultured with HIV peptides, taken before COVID-19 vaccination. Receptors were obtained from a human donor who had a prior SARS-CoV-2 infection. Each CDR3 is given with its conserved first and last residue. The D gene is left open where the match is weak. Only some rows state a clone size, as once, few, many or a class for expanded clones.

J | D | V | size | length | DNA | CDR3
TRBJ1-1 | TRBD1 | TRBV5-6 | . | 14 | TGTGCCAGCAGCTCGGACAGGGGGCGATCTCCCGGCACCTTT | CASSSDRGRSPGTF
TRBJ1-5 | . | TRBV6-2/TRBV6-3 | . | 13 | TGTGCCAGCAGTTTGATCAGGGAACAGCCCCAGCATTTT | CASSLIREQPQHF
TRBJ2-5 | TRBD2 | TRBV7-2 | . | 16 | TGTGCCAGCAGCTTATTTGATCAGAGCGGGAGGGAGACCCAGTACTTC | CASSLFDQSGRETQYF
TRBJ2-3 | . | TRBV7-9 | few | 15 | TGTGCCAGCAGCATCTCTAGTGGGTGGGCAGATACGCAGTATTTT | CASSISSGWADTQYF
TRBJ2-7 | TRBD2 | TRBV9 | . | 14 | TGTGCCAGCAGGCCTAGCGGGAGTTCTGGGGAGCAGTACTTC | CASRPSGSSGEQYF
TRBJ2-7 | TRBD1 | TRBV5-4 | few | 15 | TGTGCCAGCAGCGATCGGGACAGTCAATCCTACGAGCAGTACTTC | CASSDRDSQSYEQYF
TRBJ2-3 | . | TRBV5-1 | . | 14 | TGCGCCTCCAACCGGGACGGAGGCACAGATACGCAGTATTTT | CASNRDGGTDTQYF
TRBJ1-6 | . | TRBV20-1 | once | 13 | TGCAGTGCTAGTTGGGGCCTTAGTTCACCCCTCCACTTT | CSASWGLSSPLHF
TRBJ2-4 | TRBD1 | TRBV4-1 | . | 16 | TGCGCCAGCAGCCAAACGGACAGGGTTGTAAAAAACATTCAGTACTTC | CASSQTDRVVKNIQYF
TRBJ2-1 | . | TRBV2 | medium-sized | 10 | TGTGCCAGCGGGGGCAATGAGCAGTTCTTC | CASGGNEQFF
TRBJ1-2 | . | TRBV11-1 | . | 13 | TGTGCCAGCAGCTTGCCGGGGGGCTATGGCTACACCTTC | CASSLPGGYGYTF
TRBJ2-3 | TRBD1 | TRBV30 | . | 13 | TGTGCCTGGAGCGAGGGGGCGGGAGATACGCAGTATTTT | CAWSEGAGDTQYF
TRBJ1-1 | TRBD1 | TRBV12-3/TRBV12-4 | . | 13 | TGTGCCAGCAGAGACAGGGATATCACTGAAGCTTTCTTT | CASRDRDITEAFF
TRBJ2-2 | . | TRBV7-2 | . | 13 | TGTGCCAGCAGCTTAGCGCCGGGCGGGGAGCTGTTTTTT | CASSLAPGGELFF
TRBJ2-7 | TRBD1 | TRBV9 | . | 15 | TGTGCCAGCAGCGTAGCCGGGACAGGGTCGTACGAGCAGTACTTC | CASSVAGTGSYEQYF
TRBJ1-5 | TRBD1 | TRBV27 | . | 18 | TGTGCCAGCAGTTCAAAGCCCCCGGGACAGGGATGGGATCAGCCCCAGCATTTT | CASSSKPPGQGWDQPQHF
TRBJ2-7 | TRBD2 | TRBV7-9 | few | 16 | TGTGCCAGCAGCTTAGTGCTAACGGGGGGAACCTACGAGCAGTACTTC | CASSLVLTGGTYEQYF
TRBJ2-1 | . | TRBV25-1 | . | 11 | TGTGCCAGCAGTGCAGGGCGACAGCAGTTCTTC | CASSAGRQQFF
TRBJ1-3 | . | TRBV7-9 | . | 17 | TGTGCCAGCAGCTCCCCACGTACCGGGGCAGGGTGGAACACCATATATTTT | CASSSPRTGAGWNTIYF
TRBJ1-1 | TRBD1 | TRBV7-9 | . | 15 | TGTGCCAGCAGCCCCCGACAGGGGGAGGACACTGAAGCTTTCTTT | CASSPRQGEDTEAFF
TRBJ2-7 | . | TRBV10-3 | . | 16 | TGTGCCATCAGTGAGTCGGAGGCGATAAGCTCCTACGAGCAGTACTTC | CAISESEAISSYEQYF
TRBJ2-5 | . | TRBV6-5 | . | 13 | TGTGCCAGCAGGACAAGCAGGGCTGGAGACCCGTACTTC | CASRTSRAGDPYF
TRBJ1-4 | . | TRBV19 | . | 15 | TGTGCCAGTAGTATTAGGCCGGGTCATAATGAAAAACTGTTTTTT | CASSIRPGHNEKLFF
TRBJ2-2 | . | TRBV5-1 | . | 14 | TGCGCCAGCAGCCAAGACAGGAACACCGGGGAGCTGTTTTTT | CASSQDRNTGELFF
TRBJ1-2 | . | TRBV29-1 | . | 15 | TGCAGCGTTGAAACCGGGGACACGGGAGGGGATGGCTACACCTTC | CSVETGDTGGDGYTF
TRBJ1-4 | . | TRBV2 | . | 14 | TGTGCCAGCAGTGTAGAGAGGGGGAGGGAAAAACTGTTTTTT | CASSVERGREKLFF
TRBJ2-6 | . | TRBV30 | . | 18 | TGTGCCTGGACCAGCGGACAGACAAACCCCTCTGGGGCCAACGTCCTGACTTTC | CAWTSGQTNPSGANVLTF
TRBJ2-7 | . | TRBV19 | few | 12 | TGTGCCAGTAGCCCGGGATTATACGAGCAGTACTTC | CASSPGLYEQYF
TRBJ2-7 | . | TRBV5-3 | . | 15 | TGTGCCAGAAGCTTGGTCCACGGGGGTTTGTGGGAGCAGTACTTC | CARSLVHGGLWEQYF
TRBJ2-5 | . | TRBV28 | . | 15 | TGTGCCAGCAGTTTGGGGGGGGCAGGGGAGGAGACCCAGTACTTC | CASSLGGAGEETQYF
TRBJ2-1 | . | TRBV12-3/TRBV12-4 | few | 13 | TGTGCCAGCAGTTTTAGTGCTAGGAATGAGCAGTTCTTC | CASSFSARNEQFF
TRBJ2-3 | TRBD2 | TRBV4-3 | . | 14 | TGCGCCAGCAGCCTAGCGGGAGGCACAGATACGCAGTATTTT | CASSLAGGTDTQYF
TRBJ1-2 | . | TRBV6-5 | . | 15 | TGTGCCAGCAGTTATAGTGGGGGGAATGTCTATGGCTACACCTTC | CASSYSGGNVYGYTF
TRBJ2-5 | . | TRBV11-3 | . | 14 | TGTGCCAGCAGTCAGGTGGGGGTAGGAGAGACCCAGTACTTC | CASSQVGVGETQYF
TRBJ1-2 | . | TRBV7-3 | . | 16 | TGTGCCAGCAGCTTAACGGCAGGGGACGGCCTCTATGGCTACACCTTC | CASSLTAGDGLYGYTF
TRBJ2-7 | TRBD2 | TRBV4-1 | once | 16 | TGCGCCAGCAGCCCTCCTAGCGGGAGGGCGGGCCACGAGCAGTACTTC | CASSPPSGRAGHEQYF
TRBJ2-3 | TRBD2 | TRBV7-8 | . | 15 | TGTGCCAGCAGCCCCTTCAGCGGGAGTTTAGATACGCAGTATTTT | CASSPFSGSLDTQYF
TRBJ2-7 | . | TRBV5-1 | . | 17 | TGCGCCAGCAGCTTGGGGCCGACTGTGAGGGGCCGAGACGAGCAGTACTTC | CASSLGPTVRGRDEQYF
TRBJ1-5 | . | TRBV7-2 | . | 15 | TGTGCCAGCAGCTTAGCCCCCACAAGCAATCAGCCCCAGCATTTT | CASSLAPTSNQPQHF
TRBJ2-4 | TRBD2 | TRBV3-1/TRBV3-2 | . | 16 | TGTGCCAGCAGCCGGGGCGGGGGGTTTAAGGGGAACATTCAGTACTTC | CASSRGGGFKGNIQYF
TRBJ1-1 | . | TRBV6-2/TRBV6-3 | . | 14 | TGTGCCAGCAGTTACATTGGGGGGCACACTGAAGCTTTCTTT | CASSYIGGHTEAFF
TRBJ2-1 | . | TRBV18 | . | 14 | TGTGCCAGCTCACCACTAGCGGCGTACAATGAGCAGTTCTTC | CASSPLAAYNEQFF
TRBJ2-1 | . | TRBV30 | . | 14 | TGTGCCTGGAGTGTACTATTACCGTACAATGAGCAGTTCTTC | CAWSVLLPYNEQFF
TRBJ2-1 | . | TRBV11-3 | . | 14 | TGTGCCAGCAGCTCACCGGGGCTAGGGAATGAGCAGTTCTTC | CASSSPGLGNEQFF
TRBJ2-1 | . | TRBV6-5 | . | 15 | TGTGCCAGCAGTTGGGGGCGGAACTCCTACAATGAGCAGTTCTTC | CASSWGRNSYNEQFF